What follows are 12 T cell receptor beta chains derived from one specimen sequenced in a study of T cells in narcolepsy. TCRdb's table, derived via immunoSEQ multiplex PCR, lists solely in-frame clones and lacks some. Of tens of thousands of clones in the sample, around 78% were seen once. Sequenced input: CD45RA- memory CD4+ T cells from PBMCs. These receptors were collected from a human donor with narcolepsy.

The chain couples TRBV6-1 to TRBJ2-3; TRBD1 matches at 9 bases. CDR3 length equals 17 residues. In germline, CDR1 is MNHNS, CDR2 SASEGT. Germline trimming cut 3 bases from V and 2 bases from J; bases unmatched to any gene: 9. CDR3 coding DNA: TGTGCCAGCAGTGATATTCCGGGACAGGGTCACACAGATACGCAGTATTTT. Translated: CASSDIPGQGHTDTQYF.

The V and J genes are TRBV4-1 and TRBJ2-3, with D hard to call. The CDR3 sequence is 15 residues long. Germline CDR1 is MGHRA and CDR2 is YSYEKL. V was shortened by 3 bases and J by 1 base, with 11 bases between the two germline ends. The chain's CDR3 is CASSHQTAGTDTQYF. DNA for the CDR3: TGCGCCAGCAGCCACCAAACGGCGGGCACAGATACGCAGTATTTT.

The chain couples TRBV7-9 to TRBJ2-3, with 12 bases that match TRBD2. Trimming at V came to 5 bases and at J to 0 bases, leaving 6 bases not matched to a gene. In germline, CDR1 is SEHNR, CDR2 FQNEAQ (reference sequence). The CDR3 has 17 residues. CDR3 protein: CASSTRTSGTSTDTQYF. The CDR3 DNA is TGTGCCAGCAGCACTAGGACTAGCGGGACTAGCACAGATACGCAGTATTTT.

A few counts support this clone. This sequence joins TRBV6-6 and TRBJ2-7, with TRBD2 as a possible D gene (6 bases). The germline V gene has CDR1 MNHNY and CDR2 SVGAGI (reference sequence). The CDR3 runs to 14 residues. Trimming took off 7 bases at V and 6 bases at J, with 19 bases between the two ends. CDR3 protein: CASNPRGYGSEQYF. The CDR3 nucleotides are TGTGCCAGCAACCCCCGGGGTTACGGGAGCGAGCAGTACTTC.

V is TRBV4-1 and J is TRBJ2-1; D may be TRBD1 (5 bases). Germline values: CDR1 MGHRA, CDR2 YSYEKL. The CDR3 consists of 15 residues. With 4 bases removed from V and 5 bases from J, the gap between germline ends came to 15 bases. The CDR3: CASSLEGVNDNEQFF. The CDR3 coding sequence is TGCGCCAGCAGCCTGGAAGGGGTTAATGACAATGAGCAGTTCTTC.

This CDR3 reads CASSLGQGDRDTQYF. CDR3 sequence (DNA): TGTGCCAGCAGCTTAGGACAGGGGGATAGAGATACGCAGTATTTT. This rearrangement joins TRBV5-8 to TRBJ2-3, with 10 bases lining up with TRBD1. This CDR3 is 15 amino acids long. The trim removed 2 bases at V and 5 bases at J, leaving 5 bases unmatched. Germline V gene sequence: CDR1 SGHTS, CDR2 YDEGEE.

The V gene is TRBV27, the J gene TRBJ2-1; D unresolved. The CDR3 runs to 14 residues. Germline V lookup: CDR1 MNHEY, CDR2 SMNVEV (reference sequence). V shed 10 bases and J shed 2 bases, with 15 bases lying between them. The CDR3 reads CATLPLGAYNEQFF. The CDR3 DNA reads TGTGCCACCCTACCTTTAGGAGCCTACAATGAGCAGTTCTTC.

The J gene is TRBJ1-2, the V gene TRBV6-6; tentative D call: TRBD1 (5 bases). This CDR3 region has 13 residues. Germline V gene sequence: CDR1 MNHNY, CDR2 SVGAGI (reference sequence). V was clipped by 7 bases and J by 7 bases, with 16 bases between them. CDR3 amino acids: CASISTGGTGYTF. As DNA, the CDR3 is TGTGCCAGCATCAGCACCGGGGGAACTGGCTACACCTTC.

The chain joins TRBV5-1 to TRBJ1-1, with unresolved D. The V end was cut by 0 bases, the J end by 1 base, with 7 bases between. Looked up from germline, CDR1 is SGHRS and CDR2 is YFSETQ. CDR3 length: 14 residues. The CDR3 DNA sequence: TGCGCCAGCAGCTTGGGGGCTGCGAACACTGAAGCTTTCTTT. Translation: CASSLGAANTEAFF.

The J gene is TRBJ1-1, the V gene TRBV4-1; 7 nucleotides match TRBD1. The junction had 7 bases not matched to a gene; V was cut back by 1 base and J by 8 bases. The CDR3 spans 14 residues. Germline lookup yields CDR1 MGHRA and CDR2 YSYEKL. CDR3 residues: CASSQAPTGTEAFF. The CDR3 coding sequence is TGCGCCAGCAGCCAAGCGCCGACAGGGACCGAAGCTTTCTTT.

This clone was seen more than once but under ten times. V gene TRBV25-1 combines with J gene TRBJ1-1; D not certain. This CDR3 spans 11 amino acids. The ends were cut back, 3 bases at V and 8 bases at J, with 7 bases in the middle. CDR1 is MGHDK, CDR2 SYGVNS, per germline. CDR3 nucleotides: TGTGCCAGCAGTGAGACCAGGGAAGCTTTCTTT. Its protein product is CASSETREAFF.

The V gene is TRBV4-1, the J gene TRBJ2-3; 13 bases are a match to TRBD2. The V gene end was trimmed by 2 bases and the J gene end by 2 bases; junction bases not matched to a gene: 4. The germline V gene has CDR1 MGHRA and CDR2 YSYEKL. The CDR3 length is 17 residues. CDR3 in DNA: TGCGCCAGCAGCCAAAGGGGACTAGCGGGGAACACAGATACGCAGTATTTT. Amino acids: CASSQRGLAGNTDTQYF.